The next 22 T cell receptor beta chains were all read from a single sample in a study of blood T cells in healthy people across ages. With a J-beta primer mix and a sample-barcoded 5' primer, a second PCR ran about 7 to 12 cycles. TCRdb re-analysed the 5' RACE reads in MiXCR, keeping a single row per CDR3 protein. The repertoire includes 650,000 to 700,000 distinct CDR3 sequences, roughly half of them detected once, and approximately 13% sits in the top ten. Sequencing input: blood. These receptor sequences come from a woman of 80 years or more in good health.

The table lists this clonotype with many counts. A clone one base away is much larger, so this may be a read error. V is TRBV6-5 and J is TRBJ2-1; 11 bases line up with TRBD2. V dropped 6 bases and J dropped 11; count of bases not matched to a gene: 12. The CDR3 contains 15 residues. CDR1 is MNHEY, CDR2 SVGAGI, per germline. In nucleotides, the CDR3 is TGTGCCAGCAGCCCCCGCGGACTAGCGGGCCATCAGCAGTTCTTC. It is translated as CASSPRGLAGHQQFF.

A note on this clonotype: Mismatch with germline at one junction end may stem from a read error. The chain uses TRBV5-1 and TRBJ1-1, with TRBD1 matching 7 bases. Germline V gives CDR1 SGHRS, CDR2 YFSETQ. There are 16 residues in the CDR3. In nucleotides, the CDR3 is TGCGCCATCAGCCACCTAAGACAGGGTGCGGCCACTGAAGCTTTCTTT. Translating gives CAISHLRQGAATEAFF.

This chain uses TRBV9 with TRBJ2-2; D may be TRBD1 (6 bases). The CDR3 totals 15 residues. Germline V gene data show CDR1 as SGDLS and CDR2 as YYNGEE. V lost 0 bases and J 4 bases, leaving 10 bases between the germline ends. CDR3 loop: CASSVEDRTTGELFF. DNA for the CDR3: TGTGCCAGCAGCGTAGAGGACAGAACCACCGGGGAGCTGTTTTTT.

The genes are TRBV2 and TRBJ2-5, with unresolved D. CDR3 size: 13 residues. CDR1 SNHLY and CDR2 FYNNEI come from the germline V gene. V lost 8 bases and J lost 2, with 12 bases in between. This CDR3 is CASLEIFQETQYF. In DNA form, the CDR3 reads TGTGCCAGCTTGGAGATCTTTCAAGAGACCCAGTACTTC.

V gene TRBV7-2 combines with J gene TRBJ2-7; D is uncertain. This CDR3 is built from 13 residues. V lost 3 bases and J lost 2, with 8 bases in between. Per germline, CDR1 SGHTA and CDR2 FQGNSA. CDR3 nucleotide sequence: TGTACCAGCAGCTTGGACCGAACCTACGAGCAGTACTTC. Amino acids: CTSSLDRTYEQYF.

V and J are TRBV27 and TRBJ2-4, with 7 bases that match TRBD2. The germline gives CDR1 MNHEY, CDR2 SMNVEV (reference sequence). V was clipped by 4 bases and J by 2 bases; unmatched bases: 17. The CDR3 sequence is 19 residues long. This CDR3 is CASSSPLLYAGVPKNIQYF. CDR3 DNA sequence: TGTGCCAGCAGTTCTCCCCTACTATACGCGGGAGTTCCCAAAAACATTCAGTACTTC.

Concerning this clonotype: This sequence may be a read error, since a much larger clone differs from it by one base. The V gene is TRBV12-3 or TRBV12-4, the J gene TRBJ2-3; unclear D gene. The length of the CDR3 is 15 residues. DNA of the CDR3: TGTGCCGGCAGTTCAGCCGATCCGATCACAGATACGCAGTATTTT. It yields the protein CAGSSADPITDTQYF.

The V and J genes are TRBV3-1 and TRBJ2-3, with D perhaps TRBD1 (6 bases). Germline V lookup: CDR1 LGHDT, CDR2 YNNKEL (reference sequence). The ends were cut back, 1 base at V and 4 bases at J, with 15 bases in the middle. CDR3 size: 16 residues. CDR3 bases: TGTGCCAGCAGCCAAGGTGGACAGTCAGGGGCAGATACGCAGTATTTT. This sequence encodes CASSQGGQSGADTQYF.

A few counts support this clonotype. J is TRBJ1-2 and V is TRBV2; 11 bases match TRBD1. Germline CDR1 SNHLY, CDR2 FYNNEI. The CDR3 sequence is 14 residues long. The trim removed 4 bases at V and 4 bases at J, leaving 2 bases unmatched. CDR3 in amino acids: CASSGTGGPYGYTF. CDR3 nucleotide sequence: TGTGCCAGCAGTGGGACAGGGGGCCCCTATGGCTACACCTTC.

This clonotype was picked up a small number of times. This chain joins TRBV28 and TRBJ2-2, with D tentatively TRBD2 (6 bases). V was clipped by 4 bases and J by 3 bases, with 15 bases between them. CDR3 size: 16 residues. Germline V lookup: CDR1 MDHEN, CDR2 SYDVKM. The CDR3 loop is CASSSPGLYDTGELFF. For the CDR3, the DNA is TGTGCCAGCAGTTCTCCGGGACTGTACGACACCGGGGAGCTGTTTTTT. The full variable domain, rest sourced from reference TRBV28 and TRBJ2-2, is DVKVTQSSRYLVKRTGEKVFLECVQDMDHENMFWYRQDPGLGLRLIYFSYDVKMKEKGDIPEGYSVSREKKERFSLILESASTNQTSMYLCASSSPGLYDTGELFFGEGSRLTVL.

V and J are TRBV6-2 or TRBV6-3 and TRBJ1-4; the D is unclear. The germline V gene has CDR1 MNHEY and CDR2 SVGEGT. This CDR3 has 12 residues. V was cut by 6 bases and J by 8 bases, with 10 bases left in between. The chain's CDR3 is CASRYPEEKLFF. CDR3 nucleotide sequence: TGTGCCAGCAGGTACCCGGAGGAAAAACTGTTTTTT.

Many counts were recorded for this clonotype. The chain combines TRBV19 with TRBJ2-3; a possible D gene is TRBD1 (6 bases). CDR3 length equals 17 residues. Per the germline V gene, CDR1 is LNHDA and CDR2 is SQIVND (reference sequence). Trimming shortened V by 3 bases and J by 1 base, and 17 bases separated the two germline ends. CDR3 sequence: CASSISTGRGRTDTQYF. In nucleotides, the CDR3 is TGTGCCAGTAGTATTTCGACAGGACGGGGTCGCACAGATACGCAGTATTTT.

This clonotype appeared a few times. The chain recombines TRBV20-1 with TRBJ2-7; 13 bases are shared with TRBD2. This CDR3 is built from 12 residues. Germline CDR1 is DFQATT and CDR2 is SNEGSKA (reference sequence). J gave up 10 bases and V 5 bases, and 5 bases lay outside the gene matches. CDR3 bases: TGCAGTGCTGGACTAGCGGGAGTTGTCCAGTACTTC. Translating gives CSAGLAGVVQYF.

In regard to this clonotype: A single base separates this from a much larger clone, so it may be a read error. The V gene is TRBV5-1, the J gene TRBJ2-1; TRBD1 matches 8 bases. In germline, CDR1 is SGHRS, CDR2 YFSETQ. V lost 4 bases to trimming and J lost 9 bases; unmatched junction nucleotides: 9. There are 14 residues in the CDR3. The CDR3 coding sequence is TGCGCCAGCAGCGTTGTACAGGGGGATATTGAGCAGTTCTTC. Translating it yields CASSVVQGDIEQFF.

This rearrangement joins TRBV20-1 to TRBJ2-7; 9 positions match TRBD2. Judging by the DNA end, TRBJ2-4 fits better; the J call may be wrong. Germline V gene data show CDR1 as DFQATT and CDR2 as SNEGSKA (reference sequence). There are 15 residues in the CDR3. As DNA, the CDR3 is TGCAGTGCTTCTTCCCTAGCGGGAAATAGAGACATTCAGTACTTC. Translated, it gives CSASSLAGNRDIQYF.

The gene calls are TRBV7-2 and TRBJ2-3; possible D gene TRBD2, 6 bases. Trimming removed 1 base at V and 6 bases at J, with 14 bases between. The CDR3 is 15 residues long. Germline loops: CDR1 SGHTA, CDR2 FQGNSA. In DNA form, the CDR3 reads TGTGCCAGCAGCTTAGAAGTAGCGGCTGGGGATACGCAGTATTTT. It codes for CASSLEVAAGDTQYF.

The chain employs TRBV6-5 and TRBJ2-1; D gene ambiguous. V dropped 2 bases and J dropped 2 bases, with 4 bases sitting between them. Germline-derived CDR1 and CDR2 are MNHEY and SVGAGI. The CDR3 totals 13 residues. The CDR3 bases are TGTGCCAGCAGTTACCGGGCCTACAATGAGCAGTTCTTC. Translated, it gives CASSYRAYNEQFF.

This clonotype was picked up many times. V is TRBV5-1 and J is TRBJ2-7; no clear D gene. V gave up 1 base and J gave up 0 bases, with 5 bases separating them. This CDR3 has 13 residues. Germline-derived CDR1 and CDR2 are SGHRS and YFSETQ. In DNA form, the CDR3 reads TGCGCCAGCAGCTTGCTGAGCTCCTACGAGCAGTACTTC. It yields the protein CASSLLSSYEQYF.

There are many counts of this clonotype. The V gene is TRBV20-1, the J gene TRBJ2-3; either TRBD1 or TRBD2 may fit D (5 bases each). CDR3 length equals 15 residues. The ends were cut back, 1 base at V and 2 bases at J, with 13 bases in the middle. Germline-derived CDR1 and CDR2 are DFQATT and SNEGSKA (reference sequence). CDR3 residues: CSARVGDQLTDTQYF. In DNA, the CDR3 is TGCAGTGCTAGAGTGGGGGACCAACTCACAGATACGCAGTATTTT.

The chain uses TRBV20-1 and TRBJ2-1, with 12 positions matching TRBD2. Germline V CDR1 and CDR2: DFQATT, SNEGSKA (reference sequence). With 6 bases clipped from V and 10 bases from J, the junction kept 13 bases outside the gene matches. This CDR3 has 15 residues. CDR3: CSAIKRELAGGEQFF. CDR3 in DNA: TGCAGTGCCATTAAGCGGGAACTAGCGGGAGGCGAGCAGTTCTTC.

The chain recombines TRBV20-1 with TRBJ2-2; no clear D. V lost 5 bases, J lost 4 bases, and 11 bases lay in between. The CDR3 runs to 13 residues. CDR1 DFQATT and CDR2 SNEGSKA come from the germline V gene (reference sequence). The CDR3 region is CSAPDKITGELFF. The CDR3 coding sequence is TGCAGTGCTCCCGATAAAATCACCGGGGAGCTGTTTTTT.

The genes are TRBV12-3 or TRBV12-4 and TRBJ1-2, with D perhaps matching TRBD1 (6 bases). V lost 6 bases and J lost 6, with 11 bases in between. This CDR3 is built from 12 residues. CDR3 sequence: CASSRGADGYTF. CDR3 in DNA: TGTGCCAGCAGCCGGGGGGCAGATGGCTACACCTTC.